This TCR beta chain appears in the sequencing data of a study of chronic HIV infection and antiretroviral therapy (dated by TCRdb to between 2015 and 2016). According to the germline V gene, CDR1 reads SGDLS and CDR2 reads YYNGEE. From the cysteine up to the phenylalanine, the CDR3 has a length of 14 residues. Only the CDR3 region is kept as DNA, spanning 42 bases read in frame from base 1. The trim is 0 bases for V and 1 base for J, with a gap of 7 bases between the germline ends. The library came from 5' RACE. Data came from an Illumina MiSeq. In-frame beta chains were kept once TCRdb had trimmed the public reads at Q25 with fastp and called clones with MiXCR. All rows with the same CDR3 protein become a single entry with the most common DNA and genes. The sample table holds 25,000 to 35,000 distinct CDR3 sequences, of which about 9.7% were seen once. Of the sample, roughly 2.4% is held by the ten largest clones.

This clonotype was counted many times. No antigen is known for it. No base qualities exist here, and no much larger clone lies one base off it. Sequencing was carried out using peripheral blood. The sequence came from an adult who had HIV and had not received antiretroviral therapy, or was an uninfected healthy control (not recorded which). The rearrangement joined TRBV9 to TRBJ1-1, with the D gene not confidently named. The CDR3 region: CASSVGQANTEAFF. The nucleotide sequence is TGTGCCAGCAGCGTAGGGCAGGCGAACACTGAAGCTTTCTTT.